This passage covers 23 T cell receptor beta chains from one sample sequenced in a study of shared clonotypes between healthy human individuals. Produced via immunoSEQ multiplex PCR; TCRdb's table is partial and in-frame only. The sample lists around 750,000 clones; less than 85% were seen once. The specimen sequenced was memory CD4+ T cells sorted from blood. This sample's subset: CD45RA-negative fraction. The receptors were gathered from a woman aged 30 to 39 in good health.

Concerning this clone: Within the sample, other DNA sequences also encode this same CDR3. The J gene is TRBJ2-7, the V gene TRBV28, with a possible D match to TRBD2 (6 bases). The germline gives CDR1 MDHEN, CDR2 SYDVKM. The CDR3 loop spans 13 amino acids. Between the trimmed V and J ends, which lost 6 bases and 2 bases, there was a span of 11 bases. Here the CDR3 reads CASRGTVTYEQYF. In DNA, the CDR3 is TGTGCCAGCAGAGGGACTGTTACCTACGAGCAGTACTTC.

The chain has TRBV6-5 and TRBJ1-3, with 11 bases aligning to TRBD1. The CDR3 is 16 amino acids. Germline lookup yields CDR1 MNHEY and CDR2 SVGAGI. V was clipped by 4 bases and J by 4 bases; unmatched bases: 6. In nucleotides, the CDR3 is TGTGCCAGCAGTTTCCGGACAGGGGGCACAGGAAACACCATATATTTT. Residues: CASSFRTGGTGNTIYF.

This clone has more than one count but fewer than ten. The CDR3 spells CAWQGTTEAFF. The CDR3 coding sequence is TGTGCCTGGCAGGGGACCACTGAAGCTTTCTTT. This chain joins TRBV30 and TRBJ1-1; TRBD1 might be the D (6 bases). Trimming pared 5 bases from V and 4 bases from J, leaving 8 bases between. The CDR3 sequence is 11 residues long. The germline CDR1 and CDR2 sequences are GTSNPN and SVGIG (reference sequence).

The V and J genes are TRBV5-1 and TRBJ1-2, with 8 bases lining up with TRBD1. V gave up 4 bases and J gave up 0 bases; unmatched junction bases: 5. The CDR3 is made up of 15 amino acids. Germline V lookup: CDR1 SGHRS, CDR2 YFSETQ. CDR3 region: CASSTGGDTNYGYTF. For the CDR3, the DNA is TGCGCCAGCAGCACAGGGGGAGACACTAACTATGGCTACACCTTC.

This clone occurred once. The chain employs TRBV23-1 and TRBJ1-4, with D possibly TRBD1 on 5 matching bases. TRBV23-1 is labeled an ORF, and its function is uncertain. CDR3 length equals 13 residues. The germline V and J ends were trimmed by 0 bases and 10 bases, with 9 bases remaining between them. The CDR3 DNA reads TGCGCCAGCAGTCAATCGCCCAGGGCAAAACTGTTTTTT. It specifies CASSQSPRAKLFF.

The CDR3 coding sequence is TGTGCCAGCTCACCAGGCACCTCCCGCGGGCAGTTCTTC. Its protein is CASSPGTSRGQFF. This chain connects TRBV18 to TRBJ2-1; D gene unclear. Trimming stripped 2 bases from V and 12 bases from J, with 14 bases between. The CDR3 contains 13 residues. The V gene's germline CDR1 is KGHSH and CDR2 LQKENI.

This clone was observed many times. This CDR3 is also generated by other DNA sequences in the sample. The V and J genes are TRBV28 and TRBJ2-7; tentatively, D is TRBD1 (6 bases). CDR1 is MDHEN and CDR2 is SYDVKM in the germline V gene. The CDR3 length is 12 residues. V gave up 6 bases and J gave up 2 bases, with 8 bases separating them. The CDR3 protein is CASRTGPYEQYF. The DNA for the CDR3 is TGTGCCAGCAGAACAGGGCCCTACGAGCAGTACTTC. The whole variable domain, filled in from reference TRBV28 and TRBJ2-7, reads DVKVTQSSRYLVKRTGEKVFLECVQDMDHENMFWYRQDPGLGLRLIYFSYDVKMKEKGDIPEGYSVSREKKERFSLILESASTNQTSMYLCASRTGPYEQYFGPGTRLTVT.

Of note for this clone: The germline gene is not matched at one end of the junction; a read error may be the cause. V is TRBV6-1 and J is TRBJ1-2; a weak D match, TRBD1 (5 bases). CDR3 size: 13 residues. Germline V gene data show CDR1 as MNHNS and CDR2 as SASEGT. The CDR3 here is CASREGTWDGYTF. DNA of the CDR3: TGTGCCAGCAGGGAAGGGACTTGGGATGGCTACACCTTC.

This chain links TRBV6-5 with TRBJ1-1; D possibly corresponds to TRBD1 (5 bases). With 8 bases removed from V and 3 bases from J, the gap between germline ends came to 19 bases. Germline V gives CDR1 MNHEY, CDR2 SVGAGI. The CDR3 sequence is 15 residues long. This CDR3 reads CASSGSWGIDTEAFF. The CDR3 region has the DNA TGTGCCAGCTCGGGATCCTGGGGGATCGACACTGAAGCTTTCTTT.

For the CDR3, the DNA is TGTGCCAGCAGCCCAGCCTCCGGGACAGGGGTCGAGCAGTACTTC. Protein sequence: CASSPASGTGVEQYF. The gene calls are TRBV28 and TRBJ2-7; 10 bases line up with TRBD1. CDR1 MDHEN and CDR2 SYDVKM come from the germline V gene. This CDR3 spans 15 amino acids. Germline trimming cut 6 bases from V and 6 bases from J; bases unmatched to any gene: 11.

The chain uses TRBV7-3 and TRBJ2-2, with D possibly TRBD1 on 5 matching bases. The CDR3 is 14 residues long. Between the trimmed V and J ends, which lost 4 bases and 7 bases, there was a span of 13 bases. Germline CDR1 reads SGHTA; CDR2 reads FQGTGA. In DNA form, the CDR3 reads TGTGCCAGCAGCTGGAACCAGGGTGGCGGGGAGCTGTTTTTT. It is translated as CASSWNQGGGELFF.

The chain joins TRBV6-6 to TRBJ1-5; maybe TRBD1 (6 bases). CDR3 size: 14 residues. V was pared by 0 bases and J by 6 bases, with 9 bases between. Germline assignment: CDR1 MNHNY and CDR2 SVGAGI (reference sequence). The CDR3 DNA reads as TGTGCCAGCAGTTACTCGGGGGGGCGTCAGCCCCAGCATTTT. Its protein product is CASSYSGGRQPQHF.

The genes are TRBV7-2 and TRBJ2-2; D is uncertain. Germline CDR1 reads SGHTA; CDR2 reads FQGNSA. Trimming left V 3 bases short and J 3 bases short, with 8 bases between. This CDR3 has 14 residues. For the CDR3, the DNA is TGTGCCAGCAGCTTTTACCTCGACACCGGGGAGCTGTTTTTT. Protein sequence: CASSFYLDTGELFF.

The rearrangement links TRBV7-7 to TRBJ2-7, with D possibly being TRBD1 (5 bases). V lost 2 bases and J lost 2, with 7 bases in between. This CDR3 has 13 residues. Looked up from germline, CDR1 is SSHAT and CDR2 is FNYEAQ (reference sequence). The CDR3 protein is CASSLRQTYEQYF. CDR3 sequence (DNA): TGTGCCAGCAGCTTAAGACAGACCTACGAGCAGTACTTC.

The chain uses TRBV2 and TRBJ2-7, with a possible D match to TRBD2 (6 bases). Germline V gene data show CDR1 as SNHLY and CDR2 as FYNNEI. Trimming cost V 5 bases and J 6 bases, with 8 bases left between them. The CDR3 covers 11 residues. The CDR3 DNA is TGTGCCAGCAGTACTAGCCGCGAGCAGTACTTC. It translates to CASSTSREQYF.

The chain carries TRBV19 and TRBJ2-7; possibly TRBD1 for D (5 bases). The CDR3 extends over 15 amino acids. The V gene lost 5 bases and the J gene lost 2 bases, with 16 bases spanning the gap. Germline loops: CDR1 LNHDA, CDR2 SQIVND (reference sequence). CDR3 loop: CASSVWGGSAYEQYF. CDR3 coding DNA: TGTGCCAGTAGTGTATGGGGCGGAAGCGCCTACGAGCAGTACTTC.

The count of this clone is one. The V and J genes are TRBV2 and TRBJ2-2; D gene ambiguous. The CDR3 extends over 12 amino acids. CDR1 is SNHLY, CDR2 FYNNEI, per germline. Trimming cost V 6 bases and J 6 bases, with 8 bases left between them. The CDR3 loop reads CASRAESGELFF. CDR3 bases: TGTGCCAGCAGGGCAGAATCCGGGGAGCTGTTTTTT.

In this sample, this clone turned up once. The identical CDR3 is also encoded by other nucleotide sequences in the sample. The chain joins TRBV10-2 to TRBJ2-7; D gene uncertain. CDR3 length: 11 amino acids. Germline V gene lookup returns CDR1 WSHSY and CDR2 SAAADI. The V end lost 5 bases, the J end lost 1 base, and 3 bases lay between the germline ends. The CDR3 DNA reads TGCGCCAGCAGTAATTCCTACGAGCAGTACTTC. The encoded protein is CASSNSYEQYF.

This chain uses TRBV2 with TRBJ2-7, with TRBD2 matching 12 bases. Germline V gene lookup returns CDR1 SNHLY and CDR2 FYNNEI. Trimming at V came to 7 bases and at J to 9 bases, leaving 10 bases not matched to a gene. The length of the CDR3 is 14 residues. CDR3 sequence: CASTKTSGSSVQYF. CDR3 sequence (DNA): TGTGCCAGCACCAAGACTAGCGGGAGTAGTGTGCAGTACTTC.

The rearrangement joins TRBV7-2 to TRBJ2-1; D is unclear. This CDR3 has 16 amino acids. V shed 5 bases and J shed 0 bases, with 14 bases lying between them. The germline CDR1 and CDR2 sequences are SGHTA and FQGNSA. The DNA of the CDR3 is TGTGCCAGCAGCCGTAAGGCTGGAAGCTCCTACAATGAGCAGTTCTTC. As protein: CASSRKAGSSYNEQFF.

Comment on this clone: This CDR3 is also generated by other DNA sequences in the sample. The chain combines TRBV6-1 with TRBJ2-3; D could derive from TRBD1 or TRBD2 (6 bases each). V was cut by 2 bases and J by 0 bases, with 12 bases left in between. The CDR3 is made up of 16 amino acids. Germline-derived CDR1 and CDR2 are MNHNS and SASEGT. CDR3 coding DNA: TGTGCCAGCAGTGAAAGGCCGGGGGCTAGCACAGATACGCAGTATTTT. Its protein product is CASSERPGASTDTQYF.

This rearrangement joins TRBV7-3 to TRBJ2-1, with 10 bases identical to TRBD2. The trim removed 3 bases at V and 13 bases at J, leaving 12 bases unmatched. Germline CDR1 and CDR2: SGHTA and FQGTGA. The CDR3 extends over 15 amino acids. The CDR3 spells CASSFRLAGEIPQFF. The CDR3 DNA is TGTGCCAGCAGCTTTCGTCTAGCGGGAGAGATCCCCCAGTTCTTC.

This rearrangement joins TRBV18 to TRBJ1-1; 9 bases line up with TRBD1. Germline V gene sequence: CDR1 KGHSH, CDR2 LQKENI. The CDR3 consists of 15 residues. The junction had 3 bases not matched to a gene; V was cut back by 3 bases and J by 1 base. The CDR3 here is CASSPNRGPNTEAFF. CDR3 DNA: TGTGCCAGCTCACCGAACAGGGGGCCGAACACTGAAGCTTTCTTT.